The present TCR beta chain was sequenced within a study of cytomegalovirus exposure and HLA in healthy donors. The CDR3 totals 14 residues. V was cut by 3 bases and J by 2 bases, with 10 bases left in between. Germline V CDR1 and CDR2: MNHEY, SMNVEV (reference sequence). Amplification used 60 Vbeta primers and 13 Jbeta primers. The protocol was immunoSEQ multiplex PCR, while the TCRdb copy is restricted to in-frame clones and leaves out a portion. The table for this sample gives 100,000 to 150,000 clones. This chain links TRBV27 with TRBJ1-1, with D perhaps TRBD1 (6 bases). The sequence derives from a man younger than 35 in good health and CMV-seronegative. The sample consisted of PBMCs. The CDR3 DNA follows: TGTGCCAGCAGTTTCAACAGGGCAAACACTGAAGCTTTCTTT. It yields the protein CASSFNRANTEAFF.